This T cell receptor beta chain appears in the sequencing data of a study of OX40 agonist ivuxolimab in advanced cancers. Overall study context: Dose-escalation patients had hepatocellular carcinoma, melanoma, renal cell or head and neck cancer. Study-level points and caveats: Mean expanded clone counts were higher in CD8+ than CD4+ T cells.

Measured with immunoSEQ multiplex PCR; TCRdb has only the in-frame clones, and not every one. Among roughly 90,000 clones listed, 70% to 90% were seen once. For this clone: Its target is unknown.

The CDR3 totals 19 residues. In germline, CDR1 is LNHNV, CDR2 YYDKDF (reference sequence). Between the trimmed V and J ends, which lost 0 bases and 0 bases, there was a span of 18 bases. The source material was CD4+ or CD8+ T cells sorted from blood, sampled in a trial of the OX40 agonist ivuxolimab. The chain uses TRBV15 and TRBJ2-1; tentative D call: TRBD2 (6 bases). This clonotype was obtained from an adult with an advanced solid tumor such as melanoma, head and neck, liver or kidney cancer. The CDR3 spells CATSRDMGIRESSYNEQFF. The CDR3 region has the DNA TGTGCCACCAGCAGAGATATGGGGATACGGGAGAGCTCCTACAATGAGCAGTTCTTC.